A single TCR beta chain is shown here with its context. Antigen specificity is unknown. The data derive from a study of cytomegalovirus exposure and HLA in healthy donors. A multiplex PCR was run with 60 Vbeta primers and 13 Jbeta primers. Generated by immunoSEQ multiplex PCR, the TCRdb table keeps only in-frame clones and is missing some. This table holds approximately 150,000 clones, roughly 80% found once. Findings and caveats of the study: At a 0.05 false discovery rate, a later analysis found roughly 17,000 TCR beta sequences to be associated with HLA alleles. In a later analysis, HLA-C alleles had the fewest associated TCRs, DRB1 alleles the most. About 87% or about 30% of the time was how often most TCR beta V segments were productive, according to an earlier analysis.

Germline V CDR1 and CDR2: SGHRS, YFSETQ. The CDR3 extends over 17 amino acids. J was trimmed by 6 bases and V by 0 bases; bases with no gene match: 7. The chain couples TRBV5-1 to TRBJ2-1, with TRBD2 matching 12 bases. Sequencing used PBMCs. The sequence derives from a female donor in good health and CMV-seronegative. This CDR3 reads CASSLANLAGGPNEQFF. The CDR3 bases are TGCGCCAGCAGCTTGGCTAACCTAGCGGGAGGGCCCAATGAGCAGTTCTTC.